This TCR beta chain was observed in a study of PD-1 blockade in classical Hodgkin lymphoma. The wider study: Treatment was intravenous nivolumab, 3 mg/kg every 2 weeks, until progression.

The length of the CDR3 is 14 residues. The ends were cut back, 8 bases at V and 6 bases at J, with 19 bases in the middle. Germline V gene data show CDR1 as MDHEN and CDR2 as SYDVKM. The data were produced by immunoSEQ multiplex PCR, yet TCRdb's version contains in-frame clones alone and is incomplete. Counted here are about 94,000 clones, 89% occurring once; the ten biggest clones make up approximately 11%. Every single patient, without exception, relapsed after autologous stem cell transplantation, and brentuximab vedotin exposure varied. This TCR derives from a human donor with classical Hodgkin lymphoma. The sequencing here drew on peripheral blood mononuclear cells (PBMCs), taken before the second cycle of nivolumab. The chain couples TRBV28 to TRBJ1-1; D unclear. The CDR3 loop is CASLTPGSVAEAFF. The CDR3 DNA reads as TGTGCCAGCCTCACTCCGGGGTCGGTCGCTGAAGCTTTCTTT.